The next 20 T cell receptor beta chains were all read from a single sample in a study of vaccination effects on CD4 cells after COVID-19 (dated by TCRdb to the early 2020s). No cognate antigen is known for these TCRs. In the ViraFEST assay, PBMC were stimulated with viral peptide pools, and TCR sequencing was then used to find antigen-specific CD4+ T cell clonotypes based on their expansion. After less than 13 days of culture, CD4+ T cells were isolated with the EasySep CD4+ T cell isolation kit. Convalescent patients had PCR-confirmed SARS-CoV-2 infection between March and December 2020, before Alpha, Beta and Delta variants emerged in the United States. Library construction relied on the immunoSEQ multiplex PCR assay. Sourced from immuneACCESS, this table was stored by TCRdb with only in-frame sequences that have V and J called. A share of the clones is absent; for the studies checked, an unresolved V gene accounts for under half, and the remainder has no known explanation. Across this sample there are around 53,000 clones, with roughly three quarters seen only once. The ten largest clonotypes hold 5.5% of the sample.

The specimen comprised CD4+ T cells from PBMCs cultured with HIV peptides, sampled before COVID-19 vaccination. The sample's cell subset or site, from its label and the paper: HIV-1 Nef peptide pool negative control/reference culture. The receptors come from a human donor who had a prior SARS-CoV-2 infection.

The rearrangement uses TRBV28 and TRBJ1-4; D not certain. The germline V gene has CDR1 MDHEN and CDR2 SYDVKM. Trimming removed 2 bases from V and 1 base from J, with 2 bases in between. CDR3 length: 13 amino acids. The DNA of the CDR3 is TGTGCCAGCAGTTTACTAACTAATGAAAAACTGTTTTTT. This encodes CASSLLTNEKLFF.

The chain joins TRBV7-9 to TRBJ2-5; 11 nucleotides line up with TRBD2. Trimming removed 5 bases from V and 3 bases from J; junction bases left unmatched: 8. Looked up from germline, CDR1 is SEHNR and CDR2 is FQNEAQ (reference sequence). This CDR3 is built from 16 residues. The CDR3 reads CASSLRLAGSKETQYF. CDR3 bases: TGTGCCAGCAGCCTCCGACTAGCGGGGAGTAAAGAGACCCAGTACTTC.

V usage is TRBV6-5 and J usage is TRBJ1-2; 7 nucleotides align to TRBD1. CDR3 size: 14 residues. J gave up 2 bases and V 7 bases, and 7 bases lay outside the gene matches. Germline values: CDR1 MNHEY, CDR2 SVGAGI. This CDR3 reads CASTDRDKNYGYTF. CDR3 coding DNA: TGTGCCAGCACCGACAGGGACAAAAACTATGGCTACACCTTC.

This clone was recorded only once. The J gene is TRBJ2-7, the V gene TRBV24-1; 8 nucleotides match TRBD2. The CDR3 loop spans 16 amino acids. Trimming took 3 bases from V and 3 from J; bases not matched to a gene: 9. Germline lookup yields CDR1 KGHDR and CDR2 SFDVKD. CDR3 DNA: TGTGCCACCAGTGATGAGCGGGAGTTTTTGGGCTACGAGCAGTACTTC. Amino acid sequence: CATSDEREFLGYEQYF.

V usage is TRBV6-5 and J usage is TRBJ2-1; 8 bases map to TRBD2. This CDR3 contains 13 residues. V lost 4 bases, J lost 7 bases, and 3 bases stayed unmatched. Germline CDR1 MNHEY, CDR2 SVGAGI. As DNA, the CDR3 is TGTGCCAGCAGTTTAGCGGGGTTAAATGAGCAGTTCTTC. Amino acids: CASSLAGLNEQFF.

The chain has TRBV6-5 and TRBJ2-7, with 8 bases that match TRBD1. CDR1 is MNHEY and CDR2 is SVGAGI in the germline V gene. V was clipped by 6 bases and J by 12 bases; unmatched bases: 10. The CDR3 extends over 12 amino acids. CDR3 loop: CASSPGQGRLYF. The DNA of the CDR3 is TGTGCCAGCAGCCCAGGACAGGGTCGCCTGTACTTC.

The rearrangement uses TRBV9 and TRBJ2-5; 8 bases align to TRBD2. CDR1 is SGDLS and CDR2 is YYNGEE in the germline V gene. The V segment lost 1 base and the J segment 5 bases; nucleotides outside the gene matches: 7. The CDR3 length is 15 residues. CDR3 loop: CASSVNPGGGETQYF. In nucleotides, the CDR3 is TGTGCCAGCAGCGTAAACCCGGGAGGGGGGGAGACCCAGTACTTC.

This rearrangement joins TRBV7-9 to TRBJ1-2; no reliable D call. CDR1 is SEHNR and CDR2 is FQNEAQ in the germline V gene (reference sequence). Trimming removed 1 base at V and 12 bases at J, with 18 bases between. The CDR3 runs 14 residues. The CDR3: CASSLGGLGAGDTF. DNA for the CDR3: TGTGCCAGCAGCTTAGGAGGCCTAGGAGCCGGCGACACCTTC. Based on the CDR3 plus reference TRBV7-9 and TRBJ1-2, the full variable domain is DTGVSQNPRHKITKRGQNVTFRCDPISEHNRLYWYRQTLGQGPEFLTYFQNEAQLEKSRLLSDRFSAERPKGSFSTLEIQRTEQGDSAMYLCASSLGGLGAGDTFGSGTRLTVV.

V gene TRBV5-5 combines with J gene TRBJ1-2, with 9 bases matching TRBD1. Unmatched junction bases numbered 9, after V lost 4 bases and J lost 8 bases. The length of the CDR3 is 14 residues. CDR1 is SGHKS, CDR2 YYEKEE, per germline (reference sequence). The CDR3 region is CASSVTGGAVGYTF. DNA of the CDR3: TGTGCCAGCAGCGTTACAGGGGGCGCGGTAGGCTACACCTTC.

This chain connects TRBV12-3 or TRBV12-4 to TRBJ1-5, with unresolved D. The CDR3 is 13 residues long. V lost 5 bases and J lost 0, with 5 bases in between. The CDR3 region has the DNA TGTGCCAGCAGTGCCTATAGCAATCAGCCCCAGCATTTT. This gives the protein CASSAYSNQPQHF.

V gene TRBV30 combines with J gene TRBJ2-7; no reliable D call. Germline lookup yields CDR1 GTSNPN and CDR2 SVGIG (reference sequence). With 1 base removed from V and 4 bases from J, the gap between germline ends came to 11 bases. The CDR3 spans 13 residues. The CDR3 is CAWSDGPEYEQYF. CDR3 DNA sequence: TGTGCCTGGAGTGACGGTCCCGAGTACGAGCAGTACTTC.

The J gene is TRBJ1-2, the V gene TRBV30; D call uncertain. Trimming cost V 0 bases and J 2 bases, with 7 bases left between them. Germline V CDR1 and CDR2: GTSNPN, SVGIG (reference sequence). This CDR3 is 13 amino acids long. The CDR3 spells CAWSVSQNYGYTF. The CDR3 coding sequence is TGTGCCTGGAGTGTAAGTCAGAACTATGGCTACACCTTC.

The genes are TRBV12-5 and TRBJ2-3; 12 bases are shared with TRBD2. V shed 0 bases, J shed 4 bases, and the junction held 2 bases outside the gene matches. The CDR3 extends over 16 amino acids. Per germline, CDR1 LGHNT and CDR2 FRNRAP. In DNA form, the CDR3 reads TGTGCTAGTGGTTTGGTACTAGCGGGGGGCGCAGATACGCAGTATTTT. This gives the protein CASGLVLAGGADTQYF.

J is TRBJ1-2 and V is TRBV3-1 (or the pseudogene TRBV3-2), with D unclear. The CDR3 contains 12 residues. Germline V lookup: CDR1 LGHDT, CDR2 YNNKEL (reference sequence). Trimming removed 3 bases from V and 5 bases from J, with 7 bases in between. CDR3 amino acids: CASSQNRYGYTF. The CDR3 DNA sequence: TGTGCCAGCAGCCAGAACCGATATGGCTACACCTTC.

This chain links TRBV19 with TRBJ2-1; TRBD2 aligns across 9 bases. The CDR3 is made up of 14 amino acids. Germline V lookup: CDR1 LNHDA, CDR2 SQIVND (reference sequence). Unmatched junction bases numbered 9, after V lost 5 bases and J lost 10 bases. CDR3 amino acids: CASSPGGGAREQFF. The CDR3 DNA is TGTGCCAGTAGTCCGGGCGGGGGGGCTCGGGAGCAGTTCTTC.

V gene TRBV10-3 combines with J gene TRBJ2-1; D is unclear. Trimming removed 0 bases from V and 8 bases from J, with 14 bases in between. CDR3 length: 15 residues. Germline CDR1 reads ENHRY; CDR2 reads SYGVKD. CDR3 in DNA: TGTGCCATCAGTGAGTCTCTCTCTCGATCGTATGAGCAGTTCTTC. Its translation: CAISESLSRSYEQFF.

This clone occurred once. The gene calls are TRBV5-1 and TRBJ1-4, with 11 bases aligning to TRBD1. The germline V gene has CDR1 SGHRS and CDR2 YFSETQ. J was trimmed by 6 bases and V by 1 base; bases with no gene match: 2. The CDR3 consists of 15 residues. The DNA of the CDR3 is TGCGCCAGCAGCTTGAGGACAGGGGGCGATGAAAAACTGTTTTTT. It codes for CASSLRTGGDEKLFF. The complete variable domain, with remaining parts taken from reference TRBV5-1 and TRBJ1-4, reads KAGVTQTPRYLIKTRGQQVTLSCSPISGHRSVSWYQQTPGQGLQFLFEYFSETQRNKGNFPGRFSGRQFSNSRSEMNVSTLELGDSALYLCASSLRTGGDEKLFFGSGTQLSVL.

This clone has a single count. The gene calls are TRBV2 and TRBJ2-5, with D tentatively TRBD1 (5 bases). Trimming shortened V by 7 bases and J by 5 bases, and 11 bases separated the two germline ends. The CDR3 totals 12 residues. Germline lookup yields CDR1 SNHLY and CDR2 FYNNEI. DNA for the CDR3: TGTGCCAGCAACTACAACAGGGAGACCCAGTACTTC. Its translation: CASNYNRETQYF.

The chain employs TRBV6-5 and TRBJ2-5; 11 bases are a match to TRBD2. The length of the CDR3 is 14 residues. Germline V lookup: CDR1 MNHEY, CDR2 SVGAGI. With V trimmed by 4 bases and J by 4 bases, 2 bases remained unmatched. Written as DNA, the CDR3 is TGTGCCAGCAGTTTAGCGGGAGGGTCAGAGACCCAGTACTTC. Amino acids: CASSLAGGSETQYF.

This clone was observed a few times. CDR3 loop: CASSDRVREKLFF. DNA for the CDR3: TGTGCCAGCAGCGACAGGGTCCGGGAAAAACTGTTTTTT. This sequence joins TRBV5-4 and TRBJ1-4; TRBD1 matches 7 bases. The V and J ends lost 4 bases and 8 bases, in that order; junction bases with no gene match: 5. CDR3 size: 13 residues. Germline CDR1 and CDR2: SGHNT and YYREEE (reference sequence).